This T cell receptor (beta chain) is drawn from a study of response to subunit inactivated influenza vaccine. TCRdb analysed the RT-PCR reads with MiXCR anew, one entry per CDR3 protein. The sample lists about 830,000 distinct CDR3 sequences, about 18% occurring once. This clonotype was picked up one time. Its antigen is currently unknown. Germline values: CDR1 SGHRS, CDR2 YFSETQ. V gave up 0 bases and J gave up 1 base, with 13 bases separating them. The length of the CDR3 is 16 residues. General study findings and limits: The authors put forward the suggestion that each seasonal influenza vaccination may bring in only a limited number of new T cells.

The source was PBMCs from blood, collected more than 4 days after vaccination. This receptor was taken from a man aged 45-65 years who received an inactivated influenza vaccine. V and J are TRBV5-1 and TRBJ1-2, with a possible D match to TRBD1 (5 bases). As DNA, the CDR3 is TGCGCCAGCAGCTTGGAAGGGGCGAAGAATAACTATGGCTACACCTTC. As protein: CASSLEGAKNNYGYTF.